Sequencing of this T cell receptor beta chain was carried out in a study of blood T cell repertoires in COVID-19. In its sample, this clone was seen a few times. In the original analysis: Nucleated cell counts were estimated from reference gene primer amplification. Clones were read by immunoSEQ multiplex PCR, and TCRdb kept only the in-frame ones, dropping some. The V and J calls and clone size were taken over from that table, and D and trimming were inferred from the DNA. This sample has some 460,000 clones, with roughly nine tenths found just once. This sequence was found in a woman between 18 and 29 years old who had recovered from COVID-19. Sequencing was carried out using PBMCs or T cells enriched from blood (not recorded which).

The CDR3 is CASSLGTEQYEQYF. CDR3 DNA sequence: TGTGCCAGCAGCTTGGGGACAGAACAATACGAGCAGTACTTC. The genes are TRBV11-3 and TRBJ2-7, with 7 bases lining up with TRBD1. J was trimmed by 4 bases and V by 3 bases; bases with no gene match: 6. The CDR3 has 14 residues. Looked up from germline, CDR1 is SGHNT and CDR2 is YENEEA.